Listed here are 15 T cell receptor beta chains from one sample, sequenced in a study of blood T cell repertoires in COVID-19. Using immunoSEQ multiplex PCR, the repertoire was profiled, and TCRdb retains in-frame clones only, with some absent. The sample has a few hundred thousand clones, about 87% seen once. Sequences were obtained from PBMCs or T cells enriched from blood (not recorded which). The receptors come from a woman between 35 and 50 years old with acute COVID-19.

This chain joins TRBV6-1 and TRBJ2-5; 11 bases agree with TRBD2. The CDR3 length is 17 residues. V dropped 3 bases and J dropped 4; count of bases not matched to a gene: 10. Germline values: CDR1 MNHNS, CDR2 SASEGT. The CDR3 protein is CASSEPIAGGEGETQYF. CDR3 coding DNA: TGTGCCAGCAGTGAGCCCATAGCGGGAGGGGAGGGAGAGACCCAGTACTTC.

This clone has just one count. Here the CDR3 DNA reads TGCGCCAGCAGCCCCCTGACAGGGGACACCACCGGGGAGCTGTTTTTT. Residues: CASSPLTGDTTGELFF. This chain uses TRBV4-3 with TRBJ2-2, with 8 bases aligning to TRBD1. The J segment lost 4 bases and the V segment lost 4 bases, leaving 8 bases of the junction unmatched. Germline assignment: CDR1 LGHNA and CDR2 YSLEER. The CDR3 has 16 amino acids.

Only a few counts were recorded for this clone. V gene TRBV6-1 combines with J gene TRBJ2-1; 10 positions match TRBD2. Germline V gives CDR1 MNHNS, CDR2 SASEGT. The J segment lost 9 bases and the V segment lost 3 bases, leaving 20 bases of the junction unmatched. The CDR3 is made up of 19 amino acids. The CDR3 DNA reads TGTGCCAGCAGTGAGCCACCCCGAGTAGGACTAGCGGAAGTTAGTGAGCAGTTCTTC. Protein sequence: CASSEPPRVGLAEVSEQFF.

V and J are TRBV7-9 and TRBJ1-2; D may be TRBD1 (6 bases). Trimming pared 5 bases from V and 4 bases from J, leaving 20 bases between. The CDR3 is made up of 16 amino acids. Germline lookup yields CDR1 SEHNR and CDR2 FQNEAQ (reference sequence). The CDR3 nucleotides are TGTGCCAGCAGCCCCCTTGGGGGACAAATTCTCTATGGCTACACCTTC. Translating it yields CASSPLGGQILYGYTF.

The chain recombines TRBV3-1 (or the pseudogene TRBV3-2) with TRBJ2-1; D call uncertain. Germline CDR1 reads LGHDT; CDR2 reads YNNKEL (reference sequence). V was clipped by 1 base and J by 5 bases, with 6 bases between them. The CDR3 totals 13 residues. DNA of the CDR3: TGTGCCAGCAGCCAAGGACTTAACAATGAGCAGTTCTTC. It codes for CASSQGLNNEQFF.

The V call is TRBV19, the J call TRBJ1-2; perhaps TRBD1 as D (5 bases). The V and J ends lost 5 bases and 5 bases respectively, with 18 bases between them. The CDR3 spans 15 residues. Germline CDR1 LNHDA, CDR2 SQIVND (reference sequence). CDR3: CASSPGRGEWYGYTF. Written as DNA, the CDR3 is TGTGCCAGTAGTCCCGGACGGGGGGAATGGTATGGCTACACCTTC.

This chain uses TRBV5-5 with TRBJ2-4; perhaps TRBD2 as D (6 bases). Germline V gene data show CDR1 as SGHKS and CDR2 as YYEKEE (reference sequence). V lost 0 bases and J lost 7, with 11 bases in between. The CDR3 loop spans 14 amino acids. In DNA form, the CDR3 reads TGTGCCAGCAGCTTGGCGGGAGTAAGGAACATTCAGTACTTC. This gives the protein CASSLAGVRNIQYF.

The rearrangement uses TRBV24-1 and TRBJ2-1; D may be TRBD2 (6 bases). Trimming removed 5 bases at V and 7 bases at J, with 23 bases between. This CDR3 is built from 17 residues. From germline, CDR1 is KGHDR and CDR2 SFDVKD. The DNA for the CDR3 is TGTGCCACCAGTGCCCACGGGGGAGTGGGTAGAAGTAATGAGCAGTTCTTC. Its protein is CATSAHGGVGRSNEQFF.

The rearrangement links TRBV2 to TRBJ2-1, with 9 bases that match TRBD2. Losses at the gene ends were 5 bases for V and 0 bases for J; bases not matched to a gene: 5. The CDR3 consists of 16 residues. CDR1 SNHLY and CDR2 FYNNEI come from the germline V gene. This CDR3 reads CASSSSGTSSYNEQFF. The DNA of the CDR3 is TGTGCCAGCAGTTCTAGCGGGACTAGCTCCTACAATGAGCAGTTCTTC.

The chain recombines TRBV18 with TRBJ1-4; D unclear. The germline gives CDR1 KGHSH, CDR2 LQKENI. The CDR3 loop spans 16 amino acids. Between the trimmed V and J ends, which lost 2 bases and 2 bases, there was a span of 12 bases. The CDR3 loop reads CASSPFDPETNEKLFF. CDR3 bases: TGTGCCAGCTCACCATTCGACCCGGAGACTAATGAAAAACTGTTTTTT.

The gene calls are TRBV7-3 and TRBJ2-1; the match to TRBD2 covers 7 bases. There are 14 residues in the CDR3. CDR1 is SGHTA and CDR2 is FQGTGA in the germline V gene. The V gene end was trimmed by 3 bases and the J gene end by 3 bases; junction bases not matched to a gene: 2. Here the CDR3 DNA reads TGTGCCAGCAGCTTGGAGCGGGGCTACAATGAGCAGTTCTTC. As protein: CASSLERGYNEQFF.

The V and J genes are TRBV9 and TRBJ1-2; 7 bases agree with TRBD1. The CDR3 runs to 14 residues. Looked up from germline, CDR1 is SGDLS and CDR2 is YYNGEE. After removal of 0 bases from V and 4 bases from J, the junction contained 3 bases not matched to a gene. The CDR3 protein is CASSVVAGGYGYTF. The CDR3 DNA follows: TGTGCCAGCAGCGTAGTCGCAGGGGGCTATGGCTACACCTTC. The whole variable domain, filled in from reference TRBV9 and TRBJ1-2, reads DSGVTQTPKHLITATGQRVTLRCSPRSGDLSVYWYQQSLDQGLQFLIQYYNGEERAKGNILERFSAQQFPDLHSELNLSSLELGDSALYFCASSVVAGGYGYTFGSGTRLTVV.

This chain uses TRBV24-1 with TRBJ2-1, with TRBD2 matching 11 bases. The germline CDR1 and CDR2 sequences are KGHDR and SFDVKD. The CDR3 loop spans 15 amino acids. V was pared by 1 base and J by 8 bases, with 3 bases of the junction left unmatched. In DNA, the CDR3 is TGTGCCACCAGTGATTTAACTAGCGGGGGCCATGAGCAGTTCTTC. Protein sequence: CATSDLTSGGHEQFF.

The chain is built from TRBV6-5 and TRBJ2-7, with 11 bases identical to TRBD2. Germline-derived CDR1 and CDR2 are MNHEY and SVGAGI. The CDR3 extends over 15 amino acids. Unmatched junction bases numbered 5, after V lost 4 bases and J lost 3 bases. The CDR3: CASSSLAGEFYEQYV. The CDR3 region has the DNA TGTGCCAGCAGTTCACTAGCGGGAGAATTCTACGAGCAGTACGTC.

V gene TRBV4-3 combines with J gene TRBJ1-4, with D possibly matching TRBD1 (6 bases). The V and J ends lost 0 bases and 10 bases respectively, with 18 bases between them. CDR3 length: 16 residues. Germline V CDR1 and CDR2: LGHNA, YSLEER. CDR3 bases: TGCGCCAGCAGCCAAGATAAAAAACAGGGTGGGGGAAAACTGTTTTTT. It yields the protein CASSQDKKQGGGKLFF.